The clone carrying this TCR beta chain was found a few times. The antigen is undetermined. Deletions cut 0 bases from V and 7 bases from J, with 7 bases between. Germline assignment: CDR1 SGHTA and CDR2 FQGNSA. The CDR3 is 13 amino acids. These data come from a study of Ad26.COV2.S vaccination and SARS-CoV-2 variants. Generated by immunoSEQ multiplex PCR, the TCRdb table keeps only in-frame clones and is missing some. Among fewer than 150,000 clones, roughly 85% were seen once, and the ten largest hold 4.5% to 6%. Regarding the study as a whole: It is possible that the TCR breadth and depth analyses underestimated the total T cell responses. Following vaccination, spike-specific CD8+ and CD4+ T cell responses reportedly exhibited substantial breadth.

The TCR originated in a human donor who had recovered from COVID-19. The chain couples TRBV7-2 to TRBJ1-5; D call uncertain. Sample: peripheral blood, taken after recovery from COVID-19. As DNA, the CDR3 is TGTGCCAGCAGCTTAGCAGGGCGGCAGCCCCAGCATTTT. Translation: CASSLAGRQPQHF.